A single sample gave rise to the 3 T cell receptor beta chains below, sequenced in a study of blood T cell repertoires in COVID-19. Only in-frame clones appear in the TCRdb table, and some are missing; sequencing was by immunoSEQ multiplex PCR. The sample lists a few hundred thousand clones, roughly nine tenths occurring once. Sequenced material: peripheral blood. All receptors come from a man younger than 35 with active or convalescent COVID-19.

DNA for the CDR3: TGTGCCAGCAGCTTTATATCCTACGAGCAGTACTTC. Protein sequence: CASSFISYEQYF. V is TRBV11-2 and J is TRBJ2-7; D not resolved. The V and J ends lost 3 bases and 1 base respectively, with 4 bases between them. Germline CDR1 is SGHAT and CDR2 is FQNNGV. The CDR3 length is 12 residues.

In DNA, the CDR3 is TGTGCCAGCAGTTTAGCTAGCGGGGGATCAGATACGCAGTATTTT. Residues: CASSLASGGSDTQYF. V usage is TRBV27 and J usage is TRBJ2-3; TRBD2 aligns across 10 bases. V gave up 2 bases and J gave up 4 bases; unmatched junction bases: 3. Germline assignment: CDR1 MNHEY and CDR2 SMNVEV (reference sequence). The CDR3 covers 15 residues.

The rearrangement joins TRBV5-1 to TRBJ1-6; D might be TRBD1 (5 bases). The CDR3 consists of 15 residues. Germline CDR1 and CDR2: SGHRS and YFSETQ. The V gene lost 4 bases and the J gene lost 10 bases, with 18 bases spanning the gap. In DNA form, the CDR3 reads TGCGCCAGCAGCCCCCGGGACTCCCCTCGCTCACCCCTCCACTTT. Translation gives CASSPRDSPRSPLHF.